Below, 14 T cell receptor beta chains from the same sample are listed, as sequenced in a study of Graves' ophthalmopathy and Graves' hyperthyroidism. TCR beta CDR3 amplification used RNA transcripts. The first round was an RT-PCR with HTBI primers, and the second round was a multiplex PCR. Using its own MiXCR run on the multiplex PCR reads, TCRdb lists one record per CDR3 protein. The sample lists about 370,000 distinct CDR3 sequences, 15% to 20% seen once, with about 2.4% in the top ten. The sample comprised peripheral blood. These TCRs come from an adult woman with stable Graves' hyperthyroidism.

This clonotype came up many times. In DNA form, the CDR3 reads TGCAGTGCTAGAGATCCAGCGGGAGCCTACGAGCAGTACTTC. It specifies CSARDPAGAYEQYF. V gene TRBV20-1 combines with J gene TRBJ2-7; 8 bases are a match to TRBD2. This CDR3 is built from 14 residues. Germline V gene data show CDR1 as DFQATT and CDR2 as SNEGSKA (reference sequence). V lost 0 bases, J lost 2 bases, and 3 bases stayed unmatched.

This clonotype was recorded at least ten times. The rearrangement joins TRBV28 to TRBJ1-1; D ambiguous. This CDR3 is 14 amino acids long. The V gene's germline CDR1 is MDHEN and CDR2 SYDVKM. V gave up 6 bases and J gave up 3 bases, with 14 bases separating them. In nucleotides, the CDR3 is TGTGCCAGCAGCACCAGGTTCATGTACACTGAAGCTTTCTTT. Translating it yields CASSTRFMYTEAFF.

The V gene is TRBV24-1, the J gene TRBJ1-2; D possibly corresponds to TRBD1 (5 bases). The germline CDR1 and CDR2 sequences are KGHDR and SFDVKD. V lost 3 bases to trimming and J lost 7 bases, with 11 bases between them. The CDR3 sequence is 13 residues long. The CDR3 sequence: CATSDHRSGGYTF. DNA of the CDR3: TGTGCCACCAGTGATCACAGGTCCGGTGGCTACACCTTC.

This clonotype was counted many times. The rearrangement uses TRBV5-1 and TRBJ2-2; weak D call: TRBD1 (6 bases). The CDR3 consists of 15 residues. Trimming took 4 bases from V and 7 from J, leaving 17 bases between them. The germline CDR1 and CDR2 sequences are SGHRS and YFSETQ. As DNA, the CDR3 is TGCGCCAGCAGCCCTAGGACAGTTGATGACGGGGAGCTGTTTTTT. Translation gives CASSPRTVDDGELFF.

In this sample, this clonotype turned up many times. The CDR3 reads CAVLAGDGETQYF. CDR3 in DNA: TGTGCGGTATTAGCGGGAGATGGAGAGACCCAGTACTTC. This chain uses TRBV6-2 or TRBV6-3 with TRBJ2-5, with 9 bases aligning to TRBD2. The CDR3 contains 13 residues. Germline lookup yields CDR1 MNHEY and CDR2 SVGEGT.

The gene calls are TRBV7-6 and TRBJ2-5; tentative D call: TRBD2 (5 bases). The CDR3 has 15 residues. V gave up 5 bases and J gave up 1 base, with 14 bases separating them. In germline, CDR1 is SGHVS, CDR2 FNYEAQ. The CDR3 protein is CASSLYSGSQETQYF. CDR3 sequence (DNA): TGTGCCAGCAGCCTCTACAGCGGATCCCAAGAGACCCAGTACTTC.

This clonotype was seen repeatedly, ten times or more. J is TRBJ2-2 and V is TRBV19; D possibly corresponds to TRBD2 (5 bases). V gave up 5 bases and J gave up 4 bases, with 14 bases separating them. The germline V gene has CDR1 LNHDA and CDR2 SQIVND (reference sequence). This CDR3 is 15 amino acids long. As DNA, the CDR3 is TGTGCCAGTAGTGGCAGACGGGCGGGCACCGGGGAGCTGTTTTTT. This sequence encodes CASSGRRAGTGELFF. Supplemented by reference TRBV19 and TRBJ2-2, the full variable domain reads DGGITQSPKYLFRKEGQNVTLSCEQNLNHDAMYWYRQDPGQGLRLIYYSQIVNDFQKGDIAEGYSVSREKKESFPLTVTSAQKNPTAFYLCASSGRRAGTGELFFGEGSRLTVL.

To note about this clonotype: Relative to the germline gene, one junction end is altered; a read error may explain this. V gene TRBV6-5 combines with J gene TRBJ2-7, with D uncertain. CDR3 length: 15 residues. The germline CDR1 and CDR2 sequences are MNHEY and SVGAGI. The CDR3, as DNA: TGTGCCAGCAGTTACGATTCGGTCAGAACCTACGACCAGTACTTC. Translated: CASSYDSVRTYDQYF.

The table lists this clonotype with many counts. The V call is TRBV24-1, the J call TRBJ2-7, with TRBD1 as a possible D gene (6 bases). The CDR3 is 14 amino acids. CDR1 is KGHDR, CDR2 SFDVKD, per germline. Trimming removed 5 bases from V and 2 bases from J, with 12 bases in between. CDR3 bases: TGTGCCACCAGTGCAGGGGCGGCGGCCTACGAGCAGTACTTC. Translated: CATSAGAAAYEQYF.

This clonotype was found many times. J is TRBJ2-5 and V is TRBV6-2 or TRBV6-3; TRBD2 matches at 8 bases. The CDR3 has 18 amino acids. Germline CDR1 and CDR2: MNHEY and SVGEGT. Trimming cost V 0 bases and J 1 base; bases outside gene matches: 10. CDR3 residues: CASSYSFKTSDFQETQYF. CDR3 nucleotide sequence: TGTGCCAGCAGTTACTCATTCAAGACTAGCGATTTCCAAGAGACCCAGTACTTC.

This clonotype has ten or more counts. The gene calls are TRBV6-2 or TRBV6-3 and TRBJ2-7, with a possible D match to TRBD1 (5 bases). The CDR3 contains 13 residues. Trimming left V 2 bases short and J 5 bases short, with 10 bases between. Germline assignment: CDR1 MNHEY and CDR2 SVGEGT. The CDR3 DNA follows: TGTGCCAGCAGTTACCCAGGGTTCAACGAGCAGTACTTC. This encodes CASSYPGFNEQYF.

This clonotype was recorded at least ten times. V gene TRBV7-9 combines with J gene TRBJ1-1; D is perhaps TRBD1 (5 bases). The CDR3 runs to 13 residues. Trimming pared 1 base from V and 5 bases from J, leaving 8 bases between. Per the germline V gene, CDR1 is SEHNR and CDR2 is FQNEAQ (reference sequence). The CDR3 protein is CASSLDGGTEAFF. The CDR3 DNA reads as TGTGCCAGCAGCTTAGACGGGGGGACTGAAGCTTTCTTT.

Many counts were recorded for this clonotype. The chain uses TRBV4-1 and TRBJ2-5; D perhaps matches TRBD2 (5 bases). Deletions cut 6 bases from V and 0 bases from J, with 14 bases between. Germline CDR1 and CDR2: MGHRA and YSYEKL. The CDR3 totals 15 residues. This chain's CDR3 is CASSKGARNQETQYF. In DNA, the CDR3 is TGCGCCAGCAGTAAGGGAGCGAGAAACCAAGAGACCCAGTACTTC.

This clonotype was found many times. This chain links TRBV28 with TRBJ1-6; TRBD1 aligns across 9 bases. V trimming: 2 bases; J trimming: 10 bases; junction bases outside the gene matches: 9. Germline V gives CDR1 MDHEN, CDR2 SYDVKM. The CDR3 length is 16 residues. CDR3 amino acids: CASSLIPGTGRSPLHF. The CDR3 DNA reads TGTGCCAGCAGTTTAATCCCCGGGACAGGGCGATCACCCCTCCACTTT.